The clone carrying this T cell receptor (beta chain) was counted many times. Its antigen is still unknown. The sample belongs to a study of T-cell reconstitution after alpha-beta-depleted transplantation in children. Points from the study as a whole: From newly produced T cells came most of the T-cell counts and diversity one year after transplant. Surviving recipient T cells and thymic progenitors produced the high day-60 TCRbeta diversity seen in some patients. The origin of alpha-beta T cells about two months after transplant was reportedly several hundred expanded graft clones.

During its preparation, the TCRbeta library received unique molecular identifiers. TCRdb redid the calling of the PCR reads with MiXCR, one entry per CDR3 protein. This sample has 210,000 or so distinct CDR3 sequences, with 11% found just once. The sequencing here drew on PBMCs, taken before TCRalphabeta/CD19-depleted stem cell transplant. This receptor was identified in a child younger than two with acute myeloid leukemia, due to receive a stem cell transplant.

The CDR3 DNA is TGTGCCATCAGTGACGGGTACAGGGGTGACACTGAAGCTTTCTTT. This encodes CAISDGYRGDTEAFF. The rearrangement links TRBV10-3 to TRBJ1-1; TRBD1 matches 7 bases. The CDR3 consists of 15 residues. V lost 3 bases to trimming and J lost 3 bases; unmatched junction nucleotides: 7. Germline loops: CDR1 ENHRY, CDR2 SYGVKD.